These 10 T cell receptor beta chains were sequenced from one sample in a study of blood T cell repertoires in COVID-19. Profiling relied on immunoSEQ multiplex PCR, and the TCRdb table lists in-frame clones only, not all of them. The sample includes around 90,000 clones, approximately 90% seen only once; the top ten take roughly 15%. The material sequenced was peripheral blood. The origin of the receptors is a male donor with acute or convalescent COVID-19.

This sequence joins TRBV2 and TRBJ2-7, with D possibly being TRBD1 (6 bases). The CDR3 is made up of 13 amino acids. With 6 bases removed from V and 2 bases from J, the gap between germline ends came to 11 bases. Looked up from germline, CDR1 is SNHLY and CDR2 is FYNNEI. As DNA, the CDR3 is TGTGCCAGCAGCGCGGACAGCACCTACGAGCAGTACTTC. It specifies CASSADSTYEQYF.

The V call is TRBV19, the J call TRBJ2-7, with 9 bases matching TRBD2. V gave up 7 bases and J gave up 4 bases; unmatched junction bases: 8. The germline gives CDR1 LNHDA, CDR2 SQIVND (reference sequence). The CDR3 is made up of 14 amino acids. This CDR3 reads CASTSGGRAYEQYF. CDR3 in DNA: TGTGCCAGTACCAGCGGGGGGCGGGCGTACGAGCAGTACTTC.

CDR3 sequence reads: CASRMMAGNTGELFF. The CDR3 DNA is TGTGCCAGCAGGATGATGGCAGGAAACACCGGGGAGCTGTTTTTT. The chain couples TRBV2 to TRBJ2-2; the D is unclear. Germline lookup yields CDR1 SNHLY and CDR2 FYNNEI. The V gene lost 6 bases and the J gene lost 2 bases, with 13 bases spanning the gap. The CDR3 is made up of 15 amino acids.

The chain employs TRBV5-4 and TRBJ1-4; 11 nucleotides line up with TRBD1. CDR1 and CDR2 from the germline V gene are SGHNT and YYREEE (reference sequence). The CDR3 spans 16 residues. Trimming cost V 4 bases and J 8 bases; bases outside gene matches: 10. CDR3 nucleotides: TGTGCCAGCAGCCGGGACAGGGGGAGGCTGGGCGAAAAACTGTTTTTT. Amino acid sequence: CASSRDRGRLGEKLFF.

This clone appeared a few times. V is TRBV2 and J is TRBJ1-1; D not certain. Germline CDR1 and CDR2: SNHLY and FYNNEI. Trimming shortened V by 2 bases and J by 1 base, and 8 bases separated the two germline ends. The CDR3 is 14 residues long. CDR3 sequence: CASSENGGNTEAFF. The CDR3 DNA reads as TGTGCCAGCAGTGAAAACGGCGGGAACACTGAAGCTTTCTTT. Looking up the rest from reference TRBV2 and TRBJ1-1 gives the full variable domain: EPEVTQTPSHQVTQMGQEVILRCVPISNHLYFYWYRQILGQKVEFLVSFYNNEISEKSEIFDDQFSVERPDGSNFTLKIRSTKLEDSAMYFCASSENGGNTEAFFGQGTRLTVV.

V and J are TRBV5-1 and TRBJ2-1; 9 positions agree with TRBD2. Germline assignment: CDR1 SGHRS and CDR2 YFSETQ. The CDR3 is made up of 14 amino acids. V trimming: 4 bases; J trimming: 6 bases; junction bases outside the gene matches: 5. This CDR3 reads CASSNLAGSNEQFF. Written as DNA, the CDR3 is TGCGCCAGCAGCAATCTAGCGGGGTCCAATGAGCAGTTCTTC.

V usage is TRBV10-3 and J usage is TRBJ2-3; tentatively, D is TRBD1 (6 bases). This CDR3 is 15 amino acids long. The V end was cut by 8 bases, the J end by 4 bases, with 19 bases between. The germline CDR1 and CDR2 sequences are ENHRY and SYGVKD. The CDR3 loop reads CAIGSQRSGADTQYF. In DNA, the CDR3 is TGTGCCATCGGTAGCCAGCGGTCAGGGGCAGATACGCAGTATTTT.

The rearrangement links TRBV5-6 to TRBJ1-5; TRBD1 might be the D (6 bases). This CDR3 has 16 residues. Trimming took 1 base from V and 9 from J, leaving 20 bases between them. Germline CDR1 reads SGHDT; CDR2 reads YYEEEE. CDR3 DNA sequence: TGTGCCAGCAGCTTGAATGGCAGGGGTCCGCTTGGGCCCCAGCATTTT. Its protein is CASSLNGRGPLGPQHF. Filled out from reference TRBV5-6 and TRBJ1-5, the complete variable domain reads DAGVTQSPTHLIKTRGQQVTLRCSPKSGHDTVSWYQQALGQGPQFIFQYYEEEERQRGNFPDRFSGHQFPNYSSELNVNALLLGDSALYLCASSLNGRGPLGPQHFGDGTRLSIL.

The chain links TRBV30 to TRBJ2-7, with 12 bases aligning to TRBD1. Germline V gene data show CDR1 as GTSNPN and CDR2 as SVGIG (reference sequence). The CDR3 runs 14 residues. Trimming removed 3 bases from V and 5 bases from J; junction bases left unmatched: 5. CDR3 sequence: CAWSVGTGGNEQYF. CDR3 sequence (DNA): TGTGCCTGGAGCGTCGGGACAGGGGGCAACGAGCAGTACTTC.

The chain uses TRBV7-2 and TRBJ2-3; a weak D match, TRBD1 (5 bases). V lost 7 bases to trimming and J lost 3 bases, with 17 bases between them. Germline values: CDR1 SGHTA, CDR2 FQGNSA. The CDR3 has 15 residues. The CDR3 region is CASTVGPQTTDTQYF. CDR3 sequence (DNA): TGTGCCAGCACGGTGGGGCCCCAGACTACAGATACGCAGTATTTT.